The 24 T cell receptor beta chains presented below share a single source sample, sequenced in a study of T cell changes during pregnancy in multiple sclerosis (dated by TCRdb to 2018 to 2020). The library was obtained by the immunoSEQ multiplex PCR assay. Imported from immuneACCESS, the table was reduced by TCRdb to in-frame sequences with V and J called. These copies leave out some clones; in studies compared against another copy, an unresolved V gene accounts for under half, and the cause of the remainder is not known. In this sample the table shows about 46,000 clones, around 93% of which occur a single time. More than 4% of the sample is taken by the ten largest. The specimen was CD8+ T cells from peripheral blood mononuclear cells, collected in the first trimester of pregnancy. The receptors derive from a female donor with multiple sclerosis, enrolled in a pregnancy study.

This chain uses TRBV15 with TRBJ2-1; D not certain. Trimming shortened V by 0 bases and J by 6 bases, and 9 bases separated the two germline ends. Germline V gene lookup returns CDR1 LNHNV and CDR2 YYDKDF (reference sequence). The CDR3 sequence is 14 residues long. In DNA form, the CDR3 reads TGTGCCACCAGCAGAGATAATCGAGGCAATGAGCAGTTCTTC. Translating it yields CATSRDNRGNEQFF.

V and J are TRBV15 and TRBJ2-3, with 11 bases aligning to TRBD2. The junction had 11 bases not matched to a gene; V was cut back by 3 bases and J by 3 bases. The CDR3 sequence is 18 residues long. In germline, CDR1 is LNHNV, CDR2 YYDKDF (reference sequence). Written as DNA, the CDR3 is TGTGCCACCAGCAGCCCTACTTTGACTAGCGGGAATACAGATACGCAGTATTTT. Encoded protein: CATSSPTLTSGNTDTQYF.

The chain couples TRBV27 to TRBJ2-7, with 7 bases matching TRBD1. The V segment lost 6 bases and the J segment 6 bases; nucleotides outside the gene matches: 5. Germline assignment: CDR1 MNHEY and CDR2 SMNVEV (reference sequence). CDR3 length: 12 amino acids. CDR3 bases: TGTGCCAGCAGAGGGGGCACGCGCGAGCAGTACTTC. It encodes CASRGGTREQYF.

The chain joins TRBV28 to TRBJ2-3, with D tentatively TRBD2 (5 bases). Trimming shortened V by 7 bases and J by 11 bases, and 19 bases separated the two germline ends. The CDR3 contains 13 residues. Germline loops: CDR1 MDHEN, CDR2 SYDVKM. The CDR3 DNA reads TGTGCCAGCATAGATTCAGAGCTAGCTCAGCAGTATTTT. Protein product: CASIDSELAQQYF.

The V call is TRBV4-1, the J call TRBJ2-1, with D hard to call. This CDR3 is 16 amino acids long. V lost 0 bases to trimming and J lost 6 bases, with 15 bases between them. CDR1 and CDR2 (germline): MGHRA, YSYEKL. CDR3 residues: CASSQDLASQANEQFF. The CDR3 DNA is TGCGCCAGCAGCCAAGATCTGGCTTCCCAGGCCAATGAGCAGTTCTTC.

V usage is TRBV6-1 and J usage is TRBJ2-7, with 9 bases lining up with TRBD2. From germline, CDR1 is MNHNS and CDR2 SASEGT. This CDR3 has 18 residues. V lost 2 bases, J lost 1 base, and 12 bases stayed unmatched. In DNA, the CDR3 is TGTGCCAGCAGTGAAAACTGGTTCGGCGGGAGGGATTCCTACGAGCAGTACTTC. Its translation is CASSENWFGGRDSYEQYF.

This chain uses TRBV27 with TRBJ1-1, with TRBD1 identical over 9 bases. The CDR3 has 13 residues. Germline values: CDR1 MNHEY, CDR2 SMNVEV (reference sequence). Trimming cost V 7 bases and J 5 bases; bases outside gene matches: 5. This CDR3 reads CASKDRGLTEAFF. The CDR3 DNA reads as TGTGCCAGCAAGGACAGGGGTCTTACTGAAGCTTTCTTT.

This chain uses TRBV5-1 with TRBJ2-1; D unresolved. Trimming removed 2 bases from V and 7 bases from J, with 10 bases in between. The CDR3 runs 13 residues. CDR1 and CDR2 (germline): SGHRS, YFSETQ. CDR3: CASSFGRANEQFF. The CDR3, as DNA: TGCGCCAGCAGCTTCGGTAGAGCTAATGAGCAGTTCTTC.

The CDR3 DNA reads as TGTGCCAGCTCACCCCCTCTTTCTCCGAACACTGAAGCTTTCTTT. Protein product: CASSPPLSPNTEAFF. The chain combines TRBV18 with TRBJ1-1; no reliable D call. The CDR3 length is 15 residues. Trimming pared 3 bases from V and 1 base from J, leaving 12 bases between. Germline-derived CDR1 and CDR2 are KGHSH and LQKENI.

The chain combines TRBV4-1 with TRBJ2-7; D is ambiguous. This CDR3 is built from 14 residues. Trimming cost V 1 base and J 3 bases, with 10 bases left between them. Per the germline V gene, CDR1 is MGHRA and CDR2 is YSYEKL. The CDR3, as DNA: TGCGCCAGCAGCCAAGGATCAGTAAACTACGAGCAGTACTTC. It is translated as CASSQGSVNYEQYF.

V usage is TRBV7-6 and J usage is TRBJ1-1; D remains unclear. CDR1 SGHVS and CDR2 FNYEAQ come from the germline V gene. CDR3 size: 15 residues. Trimming took 1 base from V and 1 from J, leaving 10 bases between them. The CDR3 spells CASSLVDTANTEAFF. Written as DNA, the CDR3 is TGTGCCAGCAGCTTAGTAGACACTGCGAACACTGAAGCTTTCTTT.

This sequence joins TRBV9 and TRBJ1-1; TRBD1 is a possible D gene (5 bases). Deletions cut 7 bases from V and 4 bases from J, with 8 bases between. Germline-derived CDR1 and CDR2 are SGDLS and YYNGEE. CDR3 length equals 11 residues. CDR3 bases: TGTGCCAGCGGGGGAGGCACTGAAGCTTTCTTT. This translates into CASGGGTEAFF.

The gene calls are TRBV19 and TRBJ1-1; 7 positions agree with TRBD1. J gave up 2 bases and V 2 bases, and 5 bases lay outside the gene matches. There are 15 residues in the CDR3. Germline CDR1 and CDR2: LNHDA and SQIVND (reference sequence). The CDR3 sequence: CASSISRGGNTEAFF. CDR3 DNA: TGTGCCAGTAGTATATCACGAGGGGGCAACACTGAAGCTTTCTTT.

The chain employs TRBV28 and TRBJ2-1; 10 nucleotides match TRBD2. The V and J ends lost 4 bases and 1 base, in that order; junction bases with no gene match: 4. The CDR3 has 16 residues. Looked up from germline, CDR1 is MDHEN and CDR2 is SYDVKM. The CDR3 spells CASSSLAGVSYNEQFF. The CDR3 coding sequence is TGTGCCAGCAGTTCCCTAGCGGGAGTATCCTACAATGAGCAGTTCTTC.

This chain uses TRBV4-1 with TRBJ1-1; tentatively, D is TRBD1 (6 bases). Germline CDR1 reads MGHRA; CDR2 reads YSYEKL. V was shortened by 4 bases and J by 1 base, with 10 bases between the two germline ends. CDR3 length: 14 residues. The CDR3 DNA sequence: TGCGCCAGCAGCCCACGACAGGCGAACACTGAAGCTTTCTTT. It is translated as CASSPRQANTEAFF.

V usage is TRBV6-1 and J usage is TRBJ2-7, with D possibly being TRBD1 (5 bases). The germline gives CDR1 MNHNS, CDR2 SASEGT. CDR3 length: 15 amino acids. Trimming pared 2 bases from V and 3 bases from J, leaving 14 bases between. CDR3 sequence (DNA): TGTGCCAGCAGTGAAAGTTCAGGGTTTGTCTACGAGCAGTACTTC. As protein: CASSESSGFVYEQYF.

This rearrangement joins TRBV7-8 to TRBJ2-1, with 10 bases lining up with TRBD2. With 5 bases clipped from V and 10 bases from J, the junction kept 8 bases outside the gene matches. CDR3 size: 14 residues. CDR1 and CDR2 (germline): SGHVS, FQNEAQ. CDR3 nucleotides: TGTGCCAGCAGCCCGGGCTCGGGACTAGCGGAGCAGTTCTTC. Translation gives CASSPGSGLAEQFF.

The V and J genes are TRBV10-2 and TRBJ2-1; 11 bases are a match to TRBD2. The V gene's germline CDR1 is WSHSY and CDR2 SAAADI. After removal of 4 bases from V and 8 bases from J, the junction contained 4 bases not matched to a gene. The CDR3 is made up of 14 amino acids. The CDR3 nucleotides read TGCGCCAGCAGTGGGCTAGCGGGGGGTTATGAGCAGTTCTTC. It codes for CASSGLAGGYEQFF.

The V gene is TRBV19, the J gene TRBJ2-1, with 8 bases aligning to TRBD2. There are 14 residues in the CDR3. Germline CDR1 reads LNHDA; CDR2 reads SQIVND (reference sequence). J was trimmed by 7 bases and V by 5 bases; bases with no gene match: 7. The CDR3 DNA follows: TGTGCCAGTAGTGTGGAGCGGGGGCTGAATGAGCAGTTCTTC. Protein product: CASSVERGLNEQFF. The full variable domain, with the rest looked up from reference TRBV19 and TRBJ2-1, is DGGITQSPKYLFRKEGQNVTLSCEQNLNHDAMYWYRQDPGQGLRLIYYSQIVNDFQKGDIAEGYSVSREKKESFPLTVTSAQKNPTAFYLCASSVERGLNEQFFGPGTRLTVL.

This sequence joins TRBV4-3 and TRBJ2-7, with 10 bases lining up with TRBD2. The V gene end was trimmed by 0 bases and the J gene end by 2 bases; junction bases not matched to a gene: 7. Germline CDR1 is LGHNA and CDR2 is YSLEER. This CDR3 has 17 residues. CDR3: CASSQEVASGGPYEQYF. The CDR3 region has the DNA TGCGCCAGCAGCCAAGAAGTCGCTAGCGGGGGCCCCTACGAGCAGTACTTC.

The V call is TRBV7-9, the J call TRBJ2-5; D is possibly TRBD1 (6 bases). The CDR3 runs 14 residues. The V and J ends lost 5 bases and 1 base respectively, with 11 bases between them. Germline loops: CDR1 SEHNR, CDR2 FQNEAQ (reference sequence). Here the CDR3 DNA reads TGTGCCAGCAGCCCCGACAGGATCCAAGAGACCCAGTACTTC. Translated, it gives CASSPDRIQETQYF. Full variable domain (missing parts from reference TRBV7-9 and TRBJ2-5): DTGVSQNPRHKITKRGQNVTFRCDPISEHNRLYWYRQTLGQGPEFLTYFQNEAQLEKSRLLSDRFSAERPKGSFSTLEIQRTEQGDSAMYLCASSPDRIQETQYFGPGTRLLVL.

The chain carries TRBV7-7 and TRBJ2-5; perhaps TRBD1 as D (5 bases). The CDR3 runs to 15 residues. In germline, CDR1 is SSHAT, CDR2 FNYEAQ (reference sequence). V was trimmed by 8 bases and J by 4 bases, leaving 20 bases between them. The CDR3 region has the DNA TGTGCCAGCGGAAGGACATCCCTTTGGGGAGAGACCCAGTACTTC. It translates to CASGRTSLWGETQYF.

The sample holds one count of this clone. Other nucleotide sequences in the sample specify the same CDR3. The chain combines TRBV25-1 with TRBJ2-1, with 8 bases identical to TRBD1. The CDR3 has 15 amino acids. Unmatched junction bases numbered 0, after V lost 2 bases and J lost 0 bases. CDR1 and CDR2 from the germline V gene are MGHDK and SYGVNS. Here the CDR3 DNA reads TGTGCCAGCAGTGAAACAGGGGGCTCCTACAATGAGCAGTTCTTC. It is translated as CASSETGGSYNEQFF.

The chain recombines TRBV7-9 with TRBJ2-7; tentatively, D is TRBD1 (6 bases). The CDR3 has 16 residues. Germline CDR1 SEHNR, CDR2 FQNEAQ (reference sequence). Trimming took off 5 bases at V and 3 bases at J, with 20 bases between the two ends. The CDR3 nucleotides are TGTGCCAGCAGCCCTAGTGGTGGGGGCGACTACTACGAGCAGTACTTC. This gives the protein CASSPSGGGDYYEQYF.